The clone carrying this T cell receptor (beta chain) occurred a few times. Germline V gene lookup returns CDR1 SGHTA and CDR2 FQGNSA. V shed 3 bases and J shed 6 bases, with 10 bases lying between them. The CDR3 is 13 residues long. These data are taken from a study of human T cells and chemical hapten exposure. TCRdb independently ran MiXCR on the RACE reads; one entry per CDR3 protein. This sample has about 380,000 distinct CDR3 sequences, with over 6% found just once. The time point is: patch test 2, 6 weeks after DPC sensitization. Treatment in this sample: therapeutic diphenylcyclopropenone sensitization with weekly scalp DPC.

Here the sequenced sample was whole blood, taken in connection with sensitization to the hapten diphenylcyclopropenone (DPC). This clonotype originated in a woman younger than 35 with alopecia areata. Some clones in this sample may be carry-over from other donors' samples. The rearrangement joins TRBV7-2 to TRBJ2-3; a weak D match, TRBD2 (6 bases). CDR3 sequence (DNA): TGTGCCAGCAGCTTTTGGCGGGGTGATACGCAGTATTTT. Translating gives CASSFWRGDTQYF.